Listed here are 27 T cell receptor beta chains from one sample, sequenced in a study of identical twins. TCRdb reprocessed the 5' RACE reads with MiXCR, giving one entry per CDR3 protein. Here the sample spans about 1.7 million distinct CDR3 sequences, roughly a third being singletons. The sample was cord blood. The receptors were sampled from a newborn girl in good health.

As for this clonotype: Since a much larger clone is just one base distant, this may be a read error. This chain joins TRBV10-3 and TRBJ2-4; TRBD1 might be the D (7 bases). In germline, CDR1 is ENHRY, CDR2 SYGVKD. Trimming removed 3 bases at V and 7 bases at J, with 16 bases between. The CDR3 loop spans 15 amino acids. The CDR3 region has the DNA TGTGCCATCAGTGAAAGGGGGGCAGGGGGTAACATTCAGTACTTC. Translation: CAISERGAGGNIQYF.

In its sample, this clonotype was seen a few times. The V call is TRBV20-1, the J call TRBJ1-5; D is unresolved. Germline V gene sequence: CDR1 DFQATT, CDR2 SNEGSKA (reference sequence). This CDR3 contains 14 residues. The V end was cut by 0 bases, the J end by 3 bases, with 9 bases between. CDR3: CSARDTRYNQPQHF. The CDR3 nucleotides are TGCAGTGCTAGAGATACAAGGTACAATCAGCCCCAGCATTTT.

There are a few counts of this clonotype. A read error may explain this, as a much larger clone is one base away. The genes are TRBV4-2 and TRBJ2-5; 8 bases agree with TRBD2. CDR3 size: 13 residues. In germline, CDR1 is LGHNA, CDR2 YNFKEQ. V shed 0 bases and J 10 bases; nucleotides not matched to a gene: 4. CDR3 DNA sequence: TGTGCCAGCAGCCAAGATACGGGACTAGTCCAGTACTTC. Amino acid sequence: CASSQDTGLVQYF.

The gene calls are TRBV20-1 and TRBJ1-2; D not certain. CDR1 and CDR2 (germline): DFQATT, SNEGSKA (reference sequence). V gave up 5 bases and J gave up 3 bases, with 13 bases separating them. CDR3 length: 13 residues. The CDR3 region has the DNA TGCAGTGCTGCTAACTCGGGCTACTATGGCTACACCTTC. As protein: CSAANSGYYGYTF.

This rearrangement joins TRBV20-1 to TRBJ2-1; D not certain. From germline, CDR1 is DFQATT and CDR2 SNEGSKA (reference sequence). The CDR3 runs 15 residues. V was cut by 6 bases and J by 1 base, with 16 bases left in between. CDR3 in DNA: TGCAGTGCCTACGGACGGTCCGGGTCCTACAATGAGCAGTTCTTC. It codes for CSAYGRSGSYNEQFF.

This clonotype occurred a few times. J is TRBJ2-1 and V is TRBV15, with TRBD2 matching 7 bases. Per the germline V gene, CDR1 is LNHNV and CDR2 is YYDKDF (reference sequence). V gave up 0 bases and J gave up 15 bases; unmatched junction bases: 11. The CDR3 is made up of 14 amino acids. DNA for the CDR3: TGTGCCACCAGCAGAGATGTCGGGGGGATCTTTCTGTTCTTC. Its protein product is CATSRDVGGIFLFF.

This clonotype was counted only a few times. V and J are TRBV28 and TRBJ1-1; D might be TRBD1 (5 bases). Between the trimmed V and J ends, which lost 5 bases and 1 base, there was a span of 14 bases. The CDR3 sequence is 15 residues long. CDR1 is MDHEN, CDR2 SYDVKM, per germline. The CDR3 sequence: CASSPRRGWNTEAFF. As DNA, the CDR3 is TGTGCCAGCAGTCCACGTAGGGGATGGAACACTGAAGCTTTCTTT.

The genes are TRBV20-1 and TRBJ2-1; 13 bases agree with TRBD2. Germline V gives CDR1 DFQATT, CDR2 SNEGSKA (reference sequence). Losses at the gene ends were 4 bases for V and 2 bases for J; bases not matched to a gene: 11. This CDR3 contains 18 residues. CDR3 DNA: TGCAGTGCTACACTTGGCGTGGGGACTAGCGGGGCCTACAATGAGCAGTTCTTC. The encoded protein is CSATLGVGTSGAYNEQFF.

The chain couples TRBV4-2 to TRBJ2-4, with a possible D match to TRBD2 (5 bases). V was pared by 0 bases and J by 3 bases, with 9 bases between. This CDR3 region has 15 residues. Germline V gives CDR1 LGHNA, CDR2 YNFKEQ. This CDR3 reads CASSQETSGKNIQYF. CDR3 in DNA: TGTGCCAGCAGCCAAGAGACCAGCGGCAAAAACATTCAGTACTTC.

This clonotype was recorded a few times. This chain connects TRBV28 to TRBJ1-2; D not certain. Looked up from germline, CDR1 is MDHEN and CDR2 is SYDVKM. Trimming took 5 bases from V and 7 from J, leaving 14 bases between them. The CDR3 runs 13 residues. The CDR3 sequence is CASSPKRAGGYTF. CDR3 in DNA: TGTGCCAGCAGTCCTAAGAGGGCGGGTGGCTACACCTTC.

In this sample, this clonotype turned up a few times. The chain is built from TRBV3-1 and TRBJ2-5; a weak D match, TRBD2 (5 bases). This CDR3 has 15 residues. Germline V gene lookup returns CDR1 LGHDT and CDR2 YNNKEL (reference sequence). The V gene lost 0 bases and the J gene lost 0 bases, with 8 bases spanning the gap. This chain's CDR3 is CASSQDPGYQETQYF. The CDR3 region has the DNA TGTGCCAGCAGCCAAGATCCGGGGTACCAAGAGACCCAGTACTTC.

This clonotype was counted a few times. CDR3 protein: CAISTGGDYNSPLHF. The CDR3 DNA reads as TGTGCCATCAGTACAGGGGGGGACTATAATTCACCCCTCCACTTT. This sequence joins TRBV10-3 and TRBJ1-6; TRBD1 aligns across 8 bases. There are 15 residues in the CDR3. CDR1 ENHRY and CDR2 SYGVKD come from the germline V gene. The trim removed 5 bases at V and 3 bases at J, leaving 3 bases unmatched.

J is TRBJ2-3 and V is TRBV4-1; 7 positions agree with TRBD2. V was pared by 1 base and J by 2 bases, with 9 bases of the junction left unmatched. CDR1 and CDR2 from the germline V gene are MGHRA and YSYEKL. The CDR3 spans 17 residues. The CDR3 sequence: CASSQAPTSRSTDTQYF. CDR3 nucleotides: TGCGCCAGCAGCCAAGCTCCGACTAGCCGGTCCACAGATACGCAGTATTTT.

The chain couples TRBV24-1 to TRBJ1-1, with D possibly TRBD1 on 6 matching bases. The CDR3 spans 14 residues. The ends were cut back, 3 bases at V and 3 bases at J, with 10 bases in the middle. CDR1 and CDR2 (germline): KGHDR, SFDVKD. This CDR3 is CATSDNRADTEAFF. CDR3 in DNA: TGTGCCACCAGTGATAACAGGGCTGACACTGAAGCTTTCTTT.

This clonotype was picked up a small number of times. The rearrangement joins TRBV6-1 to TRBJ2-7; TRBD2 aligns across 10 bases. Germline V gives CDR1 MNHNS, CDR2 SASEGT. The CDR3 spans 14 residues. J lost 6 bases, V lost 8 bases, and 10 bases had no gene match. In DNA, the CDR3 is TGTGCCAGCCAACAGCGGGGGGGAGTTGGCGAGCAGTACTTC. Translating it yields CASQQRGGVGEQYF.

This clonotype was counted at least ten times. The V call is TRBV7-2, the J call TRBJ1-3; D gene ambiguous. The CDR3 is 12 amino acids. V was trimmed by 3 bases and J by 0 bases, leaving 0 bases between them. Germline lookup yields CDR1 SGHTA and CDR2 FQGNSA. CDR3 in DNA: TGTGCCAGCAGCTTCTCTGGAAACACCATATATTTT. Residues: CASSFSGNTIYF.

This clonotype turned up a few times. This chain uses TRBV5-1 with TRBJ1-3; D is perhaps TRBD1 (6 bases). V was pared by 2 bases and J by 0 bases, with 9 bases between. There are 15 residues in the CDR3. Germline-derived CDR1 and CDR2 are SGHRS and YFSETQ. The CDR3 nucleotides read TGCGCCAGCAGCTTACAGGGCAGCTCTGGAAACACCATATATTTT. Its protein is CASSLQGSSGNTIYF.

The chain employs TRBV3-1 and TRBJ2-3; D is possibly TRBD2 (6 bases). V dropped 0 bases and J dropped 1 base, with 11 bases sitting between them. The CDR3 is 16 amino acids. Germline V gene data show CDR1 as LGHDT and CDR2 as YNNKEL (reference sequence). CDR3 sequence: CASSQDLARRTDTQYF. The DNA for the CDR3 is TGTGCCAGCAGCCAAGATCTAGCGAGACGCACAGATACGCAGTATTTT.

A few counts support this clonotype. The CDR3 nucleotides are TGCAGTGCTGGGGACTCCCTGGCCTACGAGCAGTACTTC. This gives the protein CSAGDSLAYEQYF. This chain connects TRBV20-1 to TRBJ2-7; weak D call: TRBD2 (6 bases). The V end was cut by 5 bases, the J end by 2 bases, with 13 bases between. The CDR3 covers 13 residues. Germline values: CDR1 DFQATT, CDR2 SNEGSKA (reference sequence).

The V call is TRBV15, the J call TRBJ1-6, with D unclear. Between the trimmed V and J ends, which lost 2 bases and 9 bases, there was a span of 14 bases. CDR3 length: 15 amino acids. Germline CDR1 and CDR2: LNHNV and YYDKDF (reference sequence). CDR3: CATSRSGSDSSPLHF. The CDR3 DNA reads as TGTGCCACCAGCAGATCCGGGTCGGATAGTTCACCCCTCCACTTT.

This clonotype occurred a few times. The rearrangement joins TRBV7-8 to TRBJ2-4; D perhaps matches TRBD2 (5 bases). The CDR3 runs to 12 residues. V lost 2 bases to trimming and J lost 13 bases, with 12 bases between them. Germline CDR1 and CDR2: SGHVS and FQNEAQ. CDR3 coding DNA: TGTGCCAGCAGCTTACCCGGGATCCGACAGTACTTC. It is translated as CASSLPGIRQYF.

This clonotype was observed a handful of times. The V gene is TRBV9, the J gene TRBJ1-5; tentatively, D is TRBD1 (6 bases). Germline V gives CDR1 SGDLS, CDR2 YYNGEE. The CDR3 runs to 14 residues. V lost 2 bases, J lost 5 bases, and 11 bases lay in between. The CDR3 loop is CASSVGRGDQPQHF. CDR3 DNA sequence: TGTGCCAGCAGCGTGGGCAGGGGTGATCAGCCCCAGCATTTT.

The chain joins TRBV7-2 to TRBJ2-3; 7 bases align to TRBD2. J was trimmed by 2 bases and V by 5 bases; bases with no gene match: 4. Germline-derived CDR1 and CDR2 are SGHTA and FQGNSA. This CDR3 is built from 14 residues. In DNA, the CDR3 is TGTGCCAGCAGCCGGGACTACACCACAGATACGCAGTATTTT. Amino acids: CASSRDYTTDTQYF.

This clonotype came up once. The CDR3 loop reads CSITRDRAIETQFF. The CDR3 coding sequence is TGCAGCATAACCCGGGACAGGGCTATCGAGACCCAGTTCTTC. V is TRBV29-1 and J is TRBJ2-1; 9 bases agree with TRBD1. Germline assignment: CDR1 SQVTM and CDR2 ANQGSEA. The CDR3 loop spans 14 amino acids. The V segment lost 8 bases and the J segment 13 bases; nucleotides outside the gene matches: 18.

This clonotype was counted a single time. This chain's CDR3 is CASSLDGTNTGELFF. CDR3 in DNA: TGCGCCAGCAGCTTGGACGGGACTAACACCGGGGAGCTGTTTTTT. The gene calls are TRBV5-1 and TRBJ2-2; maybe TRBD2 (6 bases). Looked up from germline, CDR1 is SGHRS and CDR2 is YFSETQ. The CDR3 loop spans 15 amino acids. Trimming shortened V by 0 bases and J by 2 bases, and 8 bases separated the two germline ends.

DNA for the CDR3: TGTGCCAGCAGCCGTATCCCCAGGGGCATGAACACTGAAGCTTTCTTT. Protein: CASSRIPRGMNTEAFF. V usage is TRBV7-2 and J usage is TRBJ1-1, with a weak D call TRBD1 (6 bases). V was shortened by 5 bases and J by 0 bases, with 16 bases between the two germline ends. The CDR3 is 16 residues long. Germline assignment: CDR1 SGHTA and CDR2 FQGNSA.

This clonotype showed up just a few times. This chain connects TRBV5-1 to TRBJ2-7; tentatively, D is TRBD1 or TRBD2 (5 bases each). The CDR3 totals 16 residues. V gave up 0 bases and J gave up 1 base, with 14 bases separating them. CDR1 is SGHRS and CDR2 is YFSETQ in the germline V gene. The CDR3 spells CASSLDPGTGSYEQYF. The CDR3 DNA is TGCGCCAGCAGCTTGGACCCCGGGACGGGATCCTACGAGCAGTACTTC.